Below are 16 T cell receptor beta chains sequenced from a single sample in a study of blood T cells in healthy people across ages. The second PCR ran about 6 to 12 cycles with a sample-barcoded 5' primer and J-beta primers. TCRdb reanalysed the 5' RACE reads using MiXCR and keeps one entry per CDR3 protein. The sample includes 650,000 to 800,000 distinct CDR3 sequences, 44% seen only once; the top ten take about 21%. Sequencing was carried out using blood. The receptors were gathered from a man aged 55 to 70 in good health.

The chain carries TRBV12-3 or TRBV12-4 and TRBJ2-5; 8 bases map to TRBD1. The J call may be mistaken, given a closer DNA end match to TRBJ2-7. The CDR3 has 15 amino acids. The CDR3 sequence: CASSLARTGSDEQYF. As DNA, the CDR3 is TGTGCCAGCAGTTTAGCCCGGACAGGGAGCGACGAGCAGTACTTC.

The chain joins TRBV11-3 to TRBJ2-5; TRBD2 aligns across 12 bases. Judging by the DNA end, TRBJ2-7 fits better; the J call may be wrong. Germline V gene sequence: CDR1 SGHNT, CDR2 YENEEA. The CDR3 contains 17 residues. CDR3 protein: CASSLVVGTSGWYEQYF. CDR3 bases: TGTGCCAGCAGCTTAGTGGTTGGGACTAGCGGGTGGTACGAGCAGTACTTC.

The chain employs TRBV20-1 and TRBJ2-7, with 8 bases matching TRBD2. The trim removed 6 bases at V and 4 bases at J, leaving 11 bases unmatched. The length of the CDR3 is 14 residues. The germline gives CDR1 DFQATT, CDR2 SNEGSKA (reference sequence). CDR3 amino acids: CSATSGAPFYEQYF. The CDR3 DNA reads as TGCAGTGCCACTAGCGGCGCCCCCTTTTACGAGCAGTACTTC.

This clonotype was seen more than once but under ten times. The chain couples TRBV7-2 to TRBJ2-7; 7 bases fit TRBD2. CDR3 length: 16 residues. Germline V gene lookup returns CDR1 SGHTA and CDR2 FQGNSA. Germline trimming cut 4 bases from V and 7 bases from J; bases unmatched to any gene: 16. The CDR3 spells CASSSLGGASGGEQYF. CDR3 sequence (DNA): TGTGCCAGCAGCTCCCTGGGGGGAGCTAGCGGAGGGGAGCAGTACTTC.

The chain employs TRBV30 and TRBJ2-7; 10 positions agree with TRBD1. CDR3 size: 15 residues. The junction had 8 bases not matched to a gene; V was cut back by 4 bases and J by 2 bases. Germline CDR1 and CDR2: GTSNPN and SVGIG (reference sequence). CDR3 coding DNA: TGTGCCTGGAACCGAGGGGGGACAGGGGCCTACGAGCAGTACTTC. Translated: CAWNRGGTGAYEQYF.

The chain combines TRBV20-1 with TRBJ2-4, with no clear D. Trimming cost V 3 bases and J 1 base, with 7 bases left between them. There are 13 residues in the CDR3. CDR1 is DFQATT and CDR2 is SNEGSKA in the germline V gene (reference sequence). The CDR3 DNA follows: TGCAGTGCTAGTACGGTCGCCAAAAACATTCAGTACTTC. The encoded protein is CSASTVAKNIQYF.

The genes are TRBV7-2 and TRBJ2-5; D tentatively fits TRBD1 or TRBD2 (5 bases each). Trimming shortened V by 1 base and J by 11 bases, and 20 bases separated the two germline ends. CDR3 length: 15 amino acids. Per germline, CDR1 SGHTA and CDR2 FQGNSA. The CDR3: CASSLGSGGYNEQYF. The CDR3 DNA is TGTGCCAGCAGCTTAGGTTCTGGGGGATACAATGAGCAGTACTTC.

The sample holds a few counts of this clonotype. This rearrangement joins TRBV10-3 to TRBJ2-3; no firm D call. The V gene lost 3 bases and the J gene lost 10 bases, with 17 bases spanning the gap. Germline V lookup: CDR1 ENHRY, CDR2 SYGVKD. The CDR3 extends over 14 amino acids. The chain's CDR3 is CAISDALRKEAQYF. The CDR3 DNA reads as TGTGCCATCAGTGATGCCCTCAGGAAAGAGGCGCAGTATTTT.

In this sample, this clonotype turned up once. At one boundary the junction diverges from the germline segment, which might be a read error. This chain connects TRBV6-2 or TRBV6-3 to TRBJ1-1, with 9 bases fitting TRBD1. This CDR3 spans 14 amino acids. Germline values: CDR1 MNHEY, CDR2 SVGEGT. CDR3 bases: TGTGCTAGCATCAAACAGGGGGCTGGTACTGAAGCTTTCTTT. This sequence encodes CASIKQGAGTEAFF.

The chain carries TRBV11-1 and TRBJ2-1; 14 nucleotides match TRBD2. The CDR3 has 22 residues. Germline CDR1 and CDR2: SGHAT and FQDESV (reference sequence). V shed 5 bases, J shed 4 bases, and the junction held 22 bases outside the gene matches. In DNA form, the CDR3 reads TGTGCCAGCAGCCCATACCAACTTCCGGGACTAGCGGGAGTCCTGTCATACAATGAGCAGTTCTTC. It is translated as CASSPYQLPGLAGVLSYNEQFF.

The V call is TRBV11-3, the J call TRBJ2-7; D tentatively fits TRBD1 or TRBD2 (5 bases each). The CDR3 is 14 amino acids. Between the trimmed V and J ends, which lost 2 bases and 6 bases, there was a span of 14 bases. CDR1 and CDR2 (germline): SGHNT, YENEEA. Here the CDR3 reads CASSLRTGPGEQYF. The CDR3 DNA sequence: TGTGCCAGCAGCTTAAGGACGGGGCCTGGCGAGCAGTACTTC.

V gene TRBV5-8 combines with J gene TRBJ2-5, with a weak D call TRBD2 (7 bases). Germline-derived CDR1 and CDR2 are SGHTS and YDEGEE. The CDR3 totals 15 residues. The V end was cut by 6 bases, the J end by 4 bases, with 19 bases between. CDR3 bases: TGTGCCAGCAACCTCCCGCGGGGGCTCCGAGAGACCCAGTACTTC. Its protein product is CASNLPRGLRETQYF.

The genes are TRBV10-2 and TRBJ2-7; TRBD1 matches 7 bases. V trimming: 10 bases; J trimming: 1 base; junction bases outside the gene matches: 7. The CDR3 consists of 13 residues. In germline, CDR1 is WSHSY, CDR2 SAAADI. The CDR3 sequence is CAIETGQSYEQYF. The CDR3 coding sequence is TGCGCCATCGAGACAGGGCAGTCCTACGAGCAGTACTTC.

This clonotype was detected a few times. The V and J genes are TRBV9 and TRBJ2-7; D remains unclear. The V gene's germline CDR1 is SGDLS and CDR2 YYNGEE. This CDR3 has 14 amino acids. Trimming removed 0 bases from V and 5 bases from J, with 12 bases in between. The chain's CDR3 is CASSVDGRKDEQYF. The CDR3 DNA is TGTGCCAGCAGCGTAGATGGCCGAAAAGACGAGCAGTACTTC.

This clonotype turned up a few times. The chain uses TRBV14 and TRBJ1-1; D is undetermined. Looked up from germline, CDR1 is SGHDN and CDR2 is FVKESK. There are 11 residues in the CDR3. The ends were cut back, 3 bases at V and 6 bases at J, with 5 bases in the middle. CDR3 DNA sequence: TGTGCCAGCAGCCATGGCGCTGAAGCTTTCTTT. Amino acids: CASSHGAEAFF.

This clonotype was seen a handful of times. The genes are TRBV9 and TRBJ1-5; tentative D call: TRBD1 (5 bases). Germline CDR1 reads SGDLS; CDR2 reads YYNGEE. The V end was cut by 4 bases, the J end by 6 bases, with 17 bases between. The CDR3 consists of 15 residues. The CDR3 DNA reads as TGTGCCAGCAGCCAGACACGGGATGGGGGTCAGCCCCAGCATTTT. This codes for CASSQTRDGGQPQHF. Full variable domain (rest looked up from reference TRBV9 and TRBJ1-5): DSGVTQTPKHLITATGQRVTLRCSPRSGDLSVYWYQQSLDQGLQFLIQYYNGEERAKGNILERFSAQQFPDLHSELNLSSLELGDSALYFCASSQTRDGGQPQHFGDGTRLSIL.